The next 26 T cell receptor beta chains were all read from a single sample in a study of blood T cell repertoires in COVID-19 (dated by TCRdb to the early 2020s). Library prep was done by the immunoSEQ multiplex PCR assay. In its TCRdb copy, this immuneACCESS table keeps in-frame sequences only and misses some clones. Where compared with another copy, unresolved V genes explain less than half of these, and the others have no known cause. The sample table shows 25,000 to 35,000 clones, and 89% are seen once. The ten largest clonotypes hold around 0.53% of the sample. Source material: peripheral blood. These receptors all stem from a woman aged 40 to 55 with active or convalescent COVID-19.

The chain couples TRBV2 to TRBJ1-5, with TRBD1 matching 8 bases. The V gene end was trimmed by 6 bases and the J gene end by 3 bases; junction bases not matched to a gene: 7. Germline V gene data show CDR1 as SNHLY and CDR2 as FYNNEI. The CDR3 has 15 amino acids. CDR3 region: CASSQGQAPNQPQHF. The CDR3 coding sequence is TGTGCCAGCAGCCAGGGACAGGCCCCCAATCAGCCCCAGCATTTT. The full variable domain, with the rest looked up from reference TRBV2 and TRBJ1-5, is EPEVTQTPSHQVTQMGQEVILRCVPISNHLYFYWYRQILGQKVEFLVSFYNNEISEKSEIFDDQFSVERPDGSNFTLKIRSTKLEDSAMYFCASSQGQAPNQPQHFGDGTRLSIL.

This clone was seen a few times. Mismatch with germline at one junction end may stem from a read error. DNA of the CDR3: TGTGCTAGCAGCCCTACCCTGGTCGGGGAGCTGTTTTTT. Translated: CASSPTLVGELFF. The chain links TRBV7-7 to TRBJ2-2; no firm D call. CDR1 and CDR2 from the germline V gene are SSHAT and FNYEAQ (reference sequence). The CDR3 has 13 residues.

CDR3 sequence (DNA): TGTGCCAGCAGCTCCCTAGCGGGGGCCTACAATGAGCAGTTCTTC. It encodes CASSSLAGAYNEQFF. The gene calls are TRBV7-3 and TRBJ2-1, with 10 bases lining up with TRBD2. Trimming removed 4 bases from V and 2 bases from J; junction bases left unmatched: 2. Germline CDR1 reads SGHTA; CDR2 reads FQGTGA. The CDR3 contains 15 residues.

This chain links TRBV12-3 or TRBV12-4 with TRBJ1-5, with D unresolved. Trimming took off 3 bases at V and 9 bases at J, with 12 bases between the two ends. CDR3 length equals 13 residues. The CDR3 spells CASSLDWRAPQHF. For the CDR3, the DNA is TGTGCCAGCAGTTTGGACTGGCGGGCGCCCCAGCATTTT.

As for this clone: The sample contains more than one DNA sequence encoding this CDR3. The CDR3 sequence is CASSPDRGFTDTQYF. The CDR3 bases are TGTGCCAGCAGCCCGGACAGGGGGTTCACAGATACGCAGTATTTT. This sequence joins TRBV7-2 and TRBJ2-3; 10 bases fit TRBD1. CDR3 length equals 15 residues. CDR1 is SGHTA and CDR2 is FQGNSA in the germline V gene. V dropped 5 bases and J dropped 2; count of bases not matched to a gene: 4.

This chain joins TRBV30 and TRBJ1-1; tentative D call: TRBD1 (5 bases). This CDR3 has 12 residues. V lost 7 bases and J 8 bases, leaving 17 bases between the germline ends. Germline V gene data show CDR1 as GTSNPN and CDR2 as SVGIG (reference sequence). CDR3 sequence: CAYRGGGSEAFF. The CDR3, as DNA: TGTGCCTATAGGGGAGGAGGATCCGAAGCTTTCTTT. The full variable domain, rest sourced from reference TRBV30 and TRBJ1-1, is SQTIHQWPATLVQPVGSPLSLECTVEGTSNPNLYWYRQAAGRGLQLLFYSVGIGQISSEVPQNLSASRPQDRQFILSSKKLLLSDSGFYLCAYRGGGSEAFFGQGTRLTVV.

V is TRBV11-2 and J is TRBJ2-5, with 8 bases matching TRBD2. Trimming took 5 bases from V and 2 from J; bases not matched to a gene: 7. Germline V CDR1 and CDR2: SGHAT, FQNNGV. The CDR3 has 15 residues. CDR3 nucleotide sequence: TGTGCCAGCAGCATGCGACTAGCGTTTCAAGAGACCCAGTACTTC. This gives the protein CASSMRLAFQETQYF.

V usage is TRBV6-5 and J usage is TRBJ2-3; D gene unclear. V lost 2 bases, J lost 5 bases, and 5 bases lay in between. CDR1 and CDR2 (germline): MNHEY, SVGAGI. The length of the CDR3 is 12 residues. CDR3 residues: CASSYVEDTQYF. CDR3 sequence (DNA): TGTGCCAGCAGTTACGTAGAAGATACGCAGTATTTT.

V is TRBV30 and J is TRBJ1-3; no firm D call. CDR3 length: 12 residues. Germline lookup yields CDR1 GTSNPN and CDR2 SVGIG (reference sequence). Trimming left V 2 bases short and J 4 bases short, with 6 bases between. The CDR3 protein is CAWSPQGNTIYF. The CDR3, as DNA: TGTGCCTGGAGTCCTCAGGGAAACACCATATATTTT. Variable domain in full (rest from reference TRBV30 and TRBJ1-3): SQTIHQWPATLVQPVGSPLSLECTVEGTSNPNLYWYRQAAGRGLQLLFYSVGIGQISSEVPQNLSASRPQDRQFILSSKKLLLSDSGFYLCAWSPQGNTIYFGEGSWLTVV.

The chain employs TRBV19 and TRBJ1-2, with D possibly TRBD1 on 5 matching bases. V was pared by 8 bases and J by 4 bases, with 11 bases between. Germline values: CDR1 LNHDA, CDR2 SQIVND (reference sequence). This CDR3 comprises 12 residues. The CDR3 region is CASATGLYGYTF. CDR3 sequence (DNA): TGTGCCAGTGCAACGGGACTCTATGGCTACACCTTC.

CDR3 coding DNA: TGTGCCAGCAGTAATTGGGGACTTAGCAATCAGCCCCAGCATTTT. This sequence encodes CASSNWGLSNQPQHF. The V and J genes are TRBV5-6 and TRBJ1-5; TRBD1 is a possible D gene (5 bases). V was cut by 5 bases and J by 0 bases, with 12 bases left in between. The CDR3 contains 15 residues. In germline, CDR1 is SGHDT, CDR2 YYEEEE.

The table lists this clone with a count of one. The V gene is TRBV4-3, the J gene TRBJ1-4, with D possibly being TRBD1 (5 bases). V shed 7 bases and J shed 8 bases, with 20 bases lying between them. The CDR3 length is 15 residues. In germline, CDR1 is LGHNA, CDR2 YSLEER. CDR3 nucleotides: TGCGCCAGCACCAGAACGGCGGGGGTTTCGGAAAAACTGTTTTTT. It codes for CASTRTAGVSEKLFF.

This clone showed up just once. The chain combines TRBV21-1 with TRBJ2-1; the table's D call, TRBD1, was not checked against the DNA. TRBV21-1 is labeled a pseudogene. The CDR3 runs to 20 residues. The CDR3: CASSTAFRDRGLSPYNEQFF. CDR3 nucleotides: TGTGCCAGCAGCACCGCTTTCCGGGACAGGGGTTTGTCGCCCTACAATGAGCAGTTCTTC.

The genes are TRBV19 and TRBJ2-5; 8 nucleotides line up with TRBD2. Germline V gene lookup returns CDR1 LNHDA and CDR2 SQIVND (reference sequence). J lost 6 bases, V lost 1 base, and 10 bases had no gene match. This CDR3 contains 16 residues. In nucleotides, the CDR3 is TGTGCCAGTAGTATAGCCCCCCAGCGGGGGATCAAGACCCAGTACTTC. The encoded protein is CASSIAPQRGIKTQYF.

The chain employs TRBV4-3 and TRBJ2-1; D is unresolved. Germline values: CDR1 LGHNA, CDR2 YSLEER. V was pared by 1 base and J by 4 bases, with 8 bases between. This CDR3 contains 14 residues. CDR3 DNA: TGCGCCAGCAGCCAAGTTGGCAGGTACAATGAGCAGTTCTTC. Its protein is CASSQVGRYNEQFF.

This clone appeared a few times. The chain couples TRBV9 to TRBJ1-2, with a tentative D call TRBD1 (5 bases). The germline V gene has CDR1 SGDLS and CDR2 YYNGEE. The CDR3 totals 13 residues. V gave up 4 bases and J gave up 3 bases, with 10 bases separating them. CDR3 sequence (DNA): TGTGCCAGCAGCCTCGGGGGGGACTATGGCTACACCTTC. Translated: CASSLGGDYGYTF.

CDR3 in DNA: TGTGCCATCAGTGATAAACCTACAGGGGCGGGACAAGAGACCCAGTACTTC. Protein sequence: CAISDKPTGAGQETQYF. The rearrangement uses TRBV10-3 and TRBJ2-5, with D tentatively TRBD1 (7 bases). V was trimmed by 3 bases and J by 2 bases, leaving 19 bases between them. The CDR3 has 17 residues. The germline gives CDR1 ENHRY, CDR2 SYGVKD.

The chain has TRBV30 and TRBJ2-7; 11 positions match TRBD1. There are 13 residues in the CDR3. V was pared by 1 base and J by 6 bases, with 2 bases of the junction left unmatched. Germline lookup yields CDR1 GTSNPN and CDR2 SVGIG (reference sequence). CDR3 nucleotide sequence: TGTGCCTGGAGTGGGACAGGGGGCCGCGAGCAGTACTTC. Its protein is CAWSGTGGREQYF.

The V gene is TRBV24-1, the J gene TRBJ2-1, with 7 bases lining up with TRBD1. The CDR3 extends over 16 amino acids. CDR1 KGHDR and CDR2 SFDVKD come from the germline V gene. Losses at the gene ends were 4 bases for V and 4 bases for J; bases not matched to a gene: 9. The CDR3 DNA sequence: TGTGCCACCAGTGACCCTAGACAGGGAACTTACAATGAGCAGTTCTTC. Translated: CATSDPRQGTYNEQFF.

The chain employs TRBV10-3 and TRBJ2-1; 13 bases line up with TRBD2. CDR3 length: 15 residues. The germline V gene has CDR1 ENHRY and CDR2 SYGVKD. The V gene end was trimmed by 6 bases and the J gene end by 7 bases; junction bases not matched to a gene: 6. The CDR3 region has the DNA TGTGCCATCAGCGGACTAGCGGGAGTCGAGAATGAGCAGTTCTTC. Its protein is CAISGLAGVENEQFF.

Regarding this clone: One junction end disagrees with the germline gene, perhaps due to a read error. This chain connects TRBV7-7 to TRBJ2-2; 7 positions match TRBD2. This CDR3 spans 15 amino acids. Germline CDR1 SSHAT, CDR2 FNYEAQ (reference sequence). The DNA of the CDR3 is TGTGCTAGCAGCTCTGACTTGGGGGGGGACGGGGAGCTGTTTTTT. This gives the protein CASSSDLGGDGELFF. The full variable domain, rest sourced from reference TRBV7-7 and TRBJ2-2, is GAGVSQSPRYKVTKRGQDVTLRCDPISSHATLYWYQQALGQGPEFLTYFNYEAQPDKSGLPSDRFSAERPEGSISTLTIQRTEQRDSAMYRCASSSDLGGDGELFFGEGSRLTVL.

The V call is TRBV11-3, the J call TRBJ2-2; the D gene is possibly TRBD1 (5 bases). CDR3 length: 17 residues. The germline V and J ends were trimmed by 5 bases and 1 base, with 17 bases remaining between them. Germline V gene data show CDR1 as SGHNT and CDR2 as YENEEA. In DNA form, the CDR3 reads TGTGCCAGCAGCCCCTTGAGAACAGGCCAGAACACCGGGGAGCTGTTTTTT. Protein sequence: CASSPLRTGQNTGELFF.

This clone was observed once. The V gene is TRBV5-1, the J gene TRBJ2-1, with TRBD2 matching 7 bases. The V gene's germline CDR1 is SGHRS and CDR2 YFSETQ. After removal of 9 bases from V and 3 bases from J, the junction contained 9 bases not matched to a gene. The CDR3 has 14 residues. CDR3 in DNA: TGCGCCACCAGAGGCCCGGGGGGCTACAATGAGCAGTTCTTC. Translating it yields CATRGPGGYNEQFF.

V is TRBV27 and J is TRBJ1-2, with D possibly being TRBD1 (6 bases). The germline gives CDR1 MNHEY, CDR2 SMNVEV (reference sequence). V shed 6 bases and J shed 4 bases, with 18 bases lying between them. The CDR3 runs to 15 residues. The CDR3 is CASSHRESALYGYTF. CDR3 nucleotide sequence: TGTGCCAGCAGCCACAGGGAATCGGCCCTCTATGGCTACACCTTC.

The gene calls are TRBV18 and TRBJ2-1; the match to TRBD2 covers 7 bases. After removal of 0 bases from V and 6 bases from J, the junction contained 11 bases not matched to a gene. The CDR3 has 17 residues. In germline, CDR1 is KGHSH, CDR2 LQKENI. Here the CDR3 reads CASSPPFGLGPGNEQFF. The CDR3 DNA sequence: TGTGCCAGCTCACCACCCTTCGGACTAGGACCAGGCAATGAGCAGTTCTTC. Full variable domain (missing parts from reference TRBV18 and TRBJ2-1): NAGVMQNPRHLVRRRGQEARLRCSPMKGHSHVYWYRQLPEEGLKFMVYLQKENIIDESGMPKERFSAEFPKEGPSILRIQQVVRGDSAAYFCASSPPFGLGPGNEQFFGPGTRLTVL.

V usage is TRBV5-1 and J usage is TRBJ2-3; 10 nucleotides line up with TRBD1. The germline CDR1 and CDR2 sequences are SGHRS and YFSETQ. V trimming: 0 bases; J trimming: 4 bases; junction bases outside the gene matches: 2. CDR3 length: 15 residues. The DNA of the CDR3 is TGCGCCAGCAGCTTGGGAGGACAGGGGGCAGATACGCAGTATTTT. Its protein product is CASSLGGQGADTQYF.